The T cell receptor (beta chain) described here comes from a study of blood T cell repertoires in COVID-19. In this sample, this clone turned up a few times. Germline CDR1 KGHDR, CDR2 SFDVKD. The CDR3 is 14 amino acids. V lost 6 bases, J lost 6 bases, and 5 bases stayed unmatched. Assay: immunoSEQ multiplex PCR; the TCRdb copy retains only in-frame clones and omits some. The repertoire holds approximately 140,000 clones, with about 86% as singletons. This chain joins TRBV24-1 and TRBJ2-2; 8 bases are a match to TRBD2. The sequencing input was peripheral blood. The sequence was obtained from a man aged 65 to 79 with acute or convalescent COVID-19. As DNA, the CDR3 is TGTGCCACCAGTCCCGGGAGGGCCTCCGGGGAGCTGTTTTTT. Encoded protein: CATSPGRASGELFF.